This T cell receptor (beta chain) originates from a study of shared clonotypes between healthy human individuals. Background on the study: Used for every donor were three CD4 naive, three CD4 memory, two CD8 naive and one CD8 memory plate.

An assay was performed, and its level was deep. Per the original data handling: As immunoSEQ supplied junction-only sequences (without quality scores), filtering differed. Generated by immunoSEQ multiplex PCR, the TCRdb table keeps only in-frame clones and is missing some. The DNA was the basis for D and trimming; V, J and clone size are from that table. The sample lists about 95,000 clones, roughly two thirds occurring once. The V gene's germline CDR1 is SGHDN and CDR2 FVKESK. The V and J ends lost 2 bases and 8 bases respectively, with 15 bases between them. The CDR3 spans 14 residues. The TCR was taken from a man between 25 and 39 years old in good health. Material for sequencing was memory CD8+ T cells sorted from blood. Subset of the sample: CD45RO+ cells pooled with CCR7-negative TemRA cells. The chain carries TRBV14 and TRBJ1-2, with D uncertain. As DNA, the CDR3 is TGTGCCAGCAGCCAATTGTCCGGTGTTGAGGGCTACACCTTC. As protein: CASSQLSGVEGYTF.